The 26 T cell receptor beta chains reported below all come from one sample, sequenced in a study of blood T cell repertoires in COVID-19. Produced via immunoSEQ multiplex PCR; TCRdb's table is partial and in-frame only. The table includes fewer than 250,000 clones, 80% to 85% detected once. Sequenced sample: PBMCs or T cells enriched from blood (not recorded which). The receptors shown here come from a woman aged 40 to 50 who had recovered from COVID-19.

The V and J genes are TRBV7-8 and TRBJ2-2; 7 positions agree with TRBD2. The germline V gene encodes CDR1 SGHVS and CDR2 FQNEAQ. J was trimmed by 4 bases and V by 0 bases; bases with no gene match: 8. The CDR3 runs to 17 residues. This CDR3 reads CASSLAPRGSPTGELFF. The CDR3, as DNA: TGTGCCAGCAGCTTAGCGCCTCGCGGGAGCCCCACCGGGGAGCTGTTTTTT.

The rearrangement links TRBV19 to TRBJ1-3, with D uncertain. The CDR3 spans 14 residues. CDR1 is LNHDA, CDR2 SQIVND, per germline (reference sequence). With 5 bases removed from V and 3 bases from J, the gap between germline ends came to 11 bases. This CDR3 reads CASSPMSVGNTIYF. The CDR3 DNA is TGTGCCAGTAGTCCGATGTCAGTTGGAAACACCATATATTTT.

The genes are TRBV6-5 and TRBJ1-2, with 9 bases aligning to TRBD1. This CDR3 is 14 amino acids long. Germline CDR1 and CDR2: MNHEY and SVGAGI. After removal of 6 bases from V and 4 bases from J, the junction contained 6 bases not matched to a gene. CDR3 bases: TGTGCCAGCAGCCCGACAGGGGGAGGCTATGGCTACACCTTC. Protein sequence: CASSPTGGGYGYTF.

V gene TRBV5-4 combines with J gene TRBJ1-2; 12 positions match TRBD1. The CDR3 has 15 residues. The trim removed 4 bases at V and 4 bases at J, leaving 5 bases unmatched. The germline V gene has CDR1 SGHNT and CDR2 YYREEE (reference sequence). The CDR3 region has the DNA TGTGCCAGCAGCCAGGGACAGGGGGCCATCTATGGCTACACCTTC. Translating gives CASSQGQGAIYGYTF.

The V gene is TRBV7-3, the J gene TRBJ2-2, with D tentatively TRBD2 (6 bases). The V and J ends lost 3 bases and 7 bases respectively, with 9 bases between them. The CDR3 loop spans 13 amino acids. CDR1 is SGHTA and CDR2 is FQGTGA in the germline V gene. The CDR3 loop reads CASSFSGYGELFF. CDR3 in DNA: TGTGCCAGCAGCTTTAGCGGTTACGGGGAGCTGTTTTTT.

The chain is built from TRBV18 and TRBJ1-1, with 8 bases fitting TRBD1. Trimming removed 2 bases from V and 1 base from J; junction bases left unmatched: 6. CDR1 and CDR2 (germline): KGHSH, LQKENI. The CDR3 is made up of 16 amino acids. CDR3 loop: CASSPNTGGTNTEAFF. The CDR3 coding sequence is TGTGCCAGCTCACCAAACACAGGGGGAACGAACACTGAAGCTTTCTTT.

The J gene is TRBJ2-5, the V gene TRBV2, with a tentative D call TRBD2 (5 bases). Per germline, CDR1 SNHLY and CDR2 FYNNEI. V was shortened by 3 bases and J by 0 bases, with 11 bases between the two germline ends. The CDR3 runs 15 residues. As DNA, the CDR3 is TGTGCCAGCAGTGAGAGGACTTGGTACCAAGAGACCCAGTACTTC. Translated: CASSERTWYQETQYF.

This chain uses TRBV5-6 with TRBJ1-2, with 8 bases matching TRBD1. CDR3 length: 14 amino acids. Trimming at V came to 0 bases and at J to 4 bases, leaving 2 bases not matched to a gene. CDR1 is SGHDT and CDR2 is YYEEEE in the germline V gene. As DNA, the CDR3 is TGTGCCAGCAGCTTGGCTGGGACAGGCTATGGCTACACCTTC. Residues: CASSLAGTGYGYTF.

The genes are TRBV3-1 (or the pseudogene TRBV3-2) and TRBJ1-4; D not certain. Trimming removed 4 bases from V and 6 bases from J, with 18 bases in between. The germline gives CDR1 LGHDT, CDR2 YNNKEL (reference sequence). The CDR3 is 16 residues long. In nucleotides, the CDR3 is TGTGCCAGCAGCCCAGGAACCTCCTCCCTTGATGAAAAACTGTTTTTT. It translates to CASSPGTSSLDEKLFF.

This clone was seen a few times. Other DNA sequences in this sample translate to the same CDR3. The CDR3 is CASSPGRETQYF. The CDR3 DNA sequence: TGTGCCAGCTCACCAGGGAGAGAGACCCAGTACTTC. The V call is TRBV18, the J call TRBJ2-5; a weak D match, TRBD2 (5 bases). This CDR3 contains 12 residues. Germline V lookup: CDR1 KGHSH, CDR2 LQKENI. V lost 2 bases and J 4 bases, leaving 5 bases between the germline ends. Full variable domain (missing parts from reference TRBV18 and TRBJ2-5): NAGVMQNPRHLVRRRGQEARLRCSPMKGHSHVYWYRQLPEEGLKFMVYLQKENIIDESGMPKERFSAEFPKEGPSILRIQQVVRGDSAAYFCASSPGRETQYFGPGTRLLVL.

The chain couples TRBV27 to TRBJ2-2, with D tentatively TRBD2 (6 bases). CDR1 and CDR2 (germline): MNHEY, SMNVEV (reference sequence). Trimming stripped 3 bases from V and 0 bases from J, with 8 bases between. This CDR3 region has 15 residues. The chain's CDR3 is CASSFTSPNTGELFF. The DNA of the CDR3 is TGTGCCAGCAGTTTTACTAGCCCGAACACCGGGGAGCTGTTTTTT.

The genes are TRBV7-9 and TRBJ1-2; D is perhaps TRBD1 (6 bases). The CDR3 contains 13 residues. The V gene lost 5 bases and the J gene lost 7 bases, with 14 bases spanning the gap. Germline-derived CDR1 and CDR2 are SEHNR and FQNEAQ (reference sequence). The CDR3, as DNA: TGTGCCAGCAGCCGACAGGACGGAGGTGGCTACACCTTC. Its translation: CASSRQDGGGYTF. The variable domain in full, with the rest retrieved from reference TRBV7-9 and TRBJ1-2, is DTGVSQNPRHKITKRGQNVTFRCDPISEHNRLYWYRQTLGQGPEFLTYFQNEAQLEKSRLLSDRFSAERPKGSFSTLEIQRTEQGDSAMYLCASSRQDGGGYTFGSGTRLTVV.

The chain links TRBV11-2 to TRBJ1-2, with 7 nucleotides matching TRBD1. Germline lookup yields CDR1 SGHAT and CDR2 FQNNGV. The CDR3 has 13 amino acids. V trimming: 5 bases; J trimming: 4 bases; junction bases outside the gene matches: 4. The CDR3 loop is CASSRNRGYGYTF. Written as DNA, the CDR3 is TGTGCCAGCAGCCGCAACAGGGGCTATGGCTACACCTTC.

The chain combines TRBV18 with TRBJ1-2, with 8 bases aligning to TRBD1. The CDR3 extends over 14 amino acids. CDR1 is KGHSH and CDR2 is LQKENI in the germline V gene. Trimming took 3 bases from V and 5 from J; bases not matched to a gene: 5. CDR3 residues: CASSPTGELYGYTF. Here the CDR3 DNA reads TGTGCCAGCTCACCGACAGGGGAATTGTATGGCTACACCTTC.

This chain uses TRBV12-3 or TRBV12-4 with TRBJ2-7; D may be TRBD2 (6 bases). V was cut by 4 bases and J by 6 bases, with 13 bases left in between. The CDR3 loop spans 13 amino acids. The CDR3 region is CASSSGGAGEQYV. The CDR3 DNA is TGTGCCAGCAGTTCCGGAGGAGCGGGCGAGCAGTACGTC.

The chain has TRBV5-4 and TRBJ2-7; no definite D call. CDR3 length: 13 residues. The germline V gene has CDR1 SGHNT and CDR2 YYREEE (reference sequence). V was cut by 4 bases and J by 4 bases, with 12 bases left in between. The CDR3 reads CASSLPGLYEQYV. The DNA for the CDR3 is TGTGCCAGCAGCCTCCCCGGGTTATACGAGCAGTACGTC.

The chain carries TRBV14 and TRBJ2-7; perhaps TRBD1 as D (5 bases). Deletions cut 2 bases from V and 2 bases from J, with 13 bases between. The CDR3 runs to 15 residues. The germline V gene encodes CDR1 SGHDN and CDR2 FVKESK. The CDR3 sequence is CASSQSPGLTYEQYF. The CDR3 DNA is TGTGCCAGCAGCCAAAGTCCAGGGTTGACCTACGAGCAGTACTTC.

This clone showed up many times. The chain employs TRBV7-6 and TRBJ2-7, with a possible D match to TRBD2 (6 bases). V was trimmed by 1 base and J by 0 bases, leaving 10 bases between them. The CDR3 totals 15 residues. Germline CDR1 and CDR2: SGHVS and FNYEAQ. Here the CDR3 DNA reads TGTGCCAGCAGCTTAGAGGAGGGGTTCTCCTACGAGCAGTACTTC. This translates into CASSLEEGFSYEQYF.

The rearrangement links TRBV7-2 to TRBJ1-2; D possibly corresponds to TRBD1 (5 bases). V was pared by 0 bases and J by 0 bases, with 11 bases between. The CDR3 extends over 16 amino acids. CDR1 and CDR2 from the germline V gene are SGHTA and FQGNSA. The CDR3 DNA sequence: TGTGCCAGCAGCTTAGCGGGCACAGGCGCTAACTATGGCTACACCTTC. Residues: CASSLAGTGANYGYTF.

The chain combines TRBV30 with TRBJ2-3; D unresolved. Trimming pared 2 bases from V and 4 bases from J, leaving 7 bases between. Germline lookup yields CDR1 GTSNPN and CDR2 SVGIG (reference sequence). The CDR3 is 12 residues long. Here the CDR3 reads CAWSLTADTQYF. DNA of the CDR3: TGTGCCTGGAGTCTCACTGCAGATACGCAGTATTTT.

The chain carries TRBV11-2 and TRBJ2-7; TRBD1 aligns across 7 bases. The germline V gene encodes CDR1 SGHAT and CDR2 FQNNGV. With V trimmed by 1 base and J by 3 bases, 3 bases remained unmatched. This CDR3 region has 14 residues. CDR3 coding DNA: TGTGCCAGCAGCTTAGGGCAGGGGGTCTACGAGCAGTACTTC. It translates to CASSLGQGVYEQYF.

The chain links TRBV5-1 to TRBJ2-5; maybe TRBD1 (6 bases). V shed 4 bases and J shed 0 bases, with 10 bases lying between them. Germline CDR1 is SGHRS and CDR2 is YFSETQ. This CDR3 is 14 amino acids long. The CDR3 loop is CASSTTGDQETQYF. The CDR3 region has the DNA TGCGCCAGCAGCACGACAGGTGACCAAGAGACCCAGTACTTC.

The chain recombines TRBV9 with TRBJ2-4; 10 bases align to TRBD2. This CDR3 contains 16 residues. J gave up 6 bases and V 0 bases, and 6 bases lay outside the gene matches. In germline, CDR1 is SGDLS, CDR2 YYNGEE. CDR3 amino acids: CASSVGASGRGNIQYF. The CDR3, as DNA: TGTGCCAGCAGCGTAGGTGCTAGCGGGAGAGGAAACATTCAGTACTTC.

This clone was picked up one time. The V gene is TRBV20-1, the J gene TRBJ1-4; maybe TRBD1 (5 bases). The CDR3 sequence is 13 residues long. The germline gives CDR1 DFQATT, CDR2 SNEGSKA (reference sequence). Trimming stripped 3 bases from V and 6 bases from J, with 11 bases between. CDR3 loop: CSASTGVDEKLFF. CDR3 DNA sequence: TGCAGTGCTAGTACAGGAGTAGATGAAAAACTGTTTTTT.

This chain connects TRBV6-5 to TRBJ2-7, with 9 bases fitting TRBD1. Germline lookup yields CDR1 MNHEY and CDR2 SVGAGI. The CDR3 contains 15 residues. V lost 7 bases, J lost 1 base, and 8 bases stayed unmatched. Here the CDR3 DNA reads TGTGCCAGCAAACTTGGACAGGGGATTTCCTACGAGCAGTACGTC. It is translated as CASKLGQGISYEQYV.

This CDR3 is CASSPRLVEAGELFF. The CDR3 nucleotides are TGTGCCAGTAGTCCACGACTAGTAGAGGCCGGGGAGCTGTTTTTT. V usage is TRBV19 and J usage is TRBJ2-2; D is possibly TRBD2 (6 bases). Germline lookup yields CDR1 LNHDA and CDR2 SQIVND (reference sequence). V was clipped by 5 bases and J by 6 bases, with 16 bases between them. The CDR3 runs 15 residues.